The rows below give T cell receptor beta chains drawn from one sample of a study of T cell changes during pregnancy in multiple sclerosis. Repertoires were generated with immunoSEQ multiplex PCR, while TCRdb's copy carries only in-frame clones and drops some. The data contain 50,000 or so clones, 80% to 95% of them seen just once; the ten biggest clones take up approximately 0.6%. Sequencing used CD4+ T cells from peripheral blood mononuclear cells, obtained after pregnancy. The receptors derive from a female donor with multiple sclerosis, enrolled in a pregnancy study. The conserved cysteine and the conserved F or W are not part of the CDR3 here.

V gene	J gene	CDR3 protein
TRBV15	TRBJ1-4	ATSREGRSNEKLF
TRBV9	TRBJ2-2	ASSVGAGGGTGELF
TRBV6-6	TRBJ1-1	ASSLDSMGGSSF
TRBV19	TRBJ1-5	ASSIDRGSNQPQH
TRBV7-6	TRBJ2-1	ASSTILRTGGNEQF
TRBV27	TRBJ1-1	ASSPSTTGLNTEAF
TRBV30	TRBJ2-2	AWIRTGGTGELF
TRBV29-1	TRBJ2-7	SVVYGRAGGEQY
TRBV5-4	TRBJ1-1	ASSSGLNTEAF
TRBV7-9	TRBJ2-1	ASSRDRGAWNEQF
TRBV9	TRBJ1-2	ASSVDARKNYGYT
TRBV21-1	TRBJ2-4	ASSKVGGRACQNIQY
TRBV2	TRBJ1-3	ASSIVSGNTIY
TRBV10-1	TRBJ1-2	ASSELDSTNYGYT
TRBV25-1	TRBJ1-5	ASSEFGNQPQH
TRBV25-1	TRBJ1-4	ASSSQGAVGEKLF
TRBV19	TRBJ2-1	ASRRDSGRAEQF
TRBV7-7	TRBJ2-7	ASSLGGTSVYEQY
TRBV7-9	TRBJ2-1	ASSLVLGVRSDEQF
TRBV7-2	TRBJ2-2	ASSYYRRLRSGGELF
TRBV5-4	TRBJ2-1	ASSLAGRLAGGGEQF
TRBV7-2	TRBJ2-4	ASSATTSGLENIQY
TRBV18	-	ASSPGTGHYEQY
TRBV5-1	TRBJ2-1	ASSFTSGSKNEQF
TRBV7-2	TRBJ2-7	ASSLVTGGPKEQY
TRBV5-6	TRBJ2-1	ASSLARLAGLYNEQF
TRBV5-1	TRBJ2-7	ASSPVAGQAREQY